This TCR beta chain was found in a study of OX40 agonist ivuxolimab in advanced cancers. Study overall: Patients with prior anti-PD-1, anti-PD-L1 or anti-CTLA-4 therapy were eligible; roughly 41% had some.

Comment on this clone: The target antigen is unknown.

The V gene end was trimmed by 6 bases and the J gene end by 4 bases; junction bases not matched to a gene: 8. The CDR3 is made up of 14 amino acids. The V gene's germline CDR1 is SGHTA and CDR2 FQGNSA. Whole-study findings and limits: CD4+ and CD8+ blood T cells expanded clonally by week 6 at 0.1 to 3.0 mg/kg. Low normalized T-cell clonal expansion also characterized some of the nonresponders.

The assay was immunoSEQ multiplex PCR, and TCRdb's table has in-frame clones only and misses some. Altogether 41,000 or so clones are present, roughly 80% being singletons, with the ten largest covering 20% to 25%. V gene TRBV7-2 combines with J gene TRBJ2-7, with TRBD2 matching over 8 bases. This TCR was sampled from an adult with an advanced solid tumor such as melanoma, head and neck, liver or kidney cancer. This sample comprised CD4+ or CD8+ T cells sorted from blood, obtained in a trial of the OX40 agonist ivuxolimab. In nucleotides, the CDR3 is TGTGCCAGCAGTTCCGGGGGGGCGTTTTACGAGCAGTACTTC. Translating it yields CASSSGGAFYEQYF. Looking up the rest from reference TRBV7-2 and TRBJ2-7 gives the full variable domain: GAGVSQSPSNKVTEKGKDVELRCDPISGHTALYWYRQSLGQGLEFLIYFQGNSAPDKSGLPSDRFSAERTGGSVSTLTIQRTQQEDSAVYLCASSSGGAFYEQYFGPGTRLTVT.